This passage covers 24 T cell receptor beta chains from one sample sequenced in a study of T-cell memory formation after mild COVID-19. TCRdb ran MiXCR on the 5' RACE reads and lists one entry per CDR3 protein. The sample includes some 300,000 distinct CDR3 sequences, around a fifth of them seen just once. Sequenced input: PBMCs or a T cell subset sorted from them (not recorded which). The receptors here all came from a man between 18 and 35 years old who had mild COVID-19 (a few samples of this study predate the infection). Cell type and time point are not known.

This clonotype appeared a few times. The rearrangement joins TRBV7-2 to TRBJ1-2; no definite D call. Trimming took 3 bases from V and 4 from J, leaving 9 bases between them. The CDR3 length is 13 residues. The V gene's germline CDR1 is SGHTA and CDR2 FQGNSA. For the CDR3, the DNA is TGTGCCAGCAGCTTGGTAGGGATCTATGGCTACACCTTC. Translating gives CASSLVGIYGYTF.

This clonotype was seen more than once but under ten times. The genes are TRBV5-4 and TRBJ2-5; D tentatively reads TRBD1 or TRBD2 (5 bases each). Germline values: CDR1 SGHNT, CDR2 YYREEE (reference sequence). V lost 4 bases to trimming and J lost 2 bases, with 15 bases between them. The CDR3 contains 15 residues. The CDR3 here is CASSNPTGRQETQYF. CDR3 DNA sequence: TGTGCCAGCAGCAACCCGACGGGGCGGCAAGAGACCCAGTACTTC.

This clonotype occurred a few times. The gene calls are TRBV7-2 and TRBJ1-1; 8 nucleotides agree with TRBD1. With 1 base clipped from V and 7 bases from J, the junction kept 5 bases outside the gene matches. The CDR3 loop spans 14 amino acids. Germline assignment: CDR1 SGHTA and CDR2 FQGNSA. CDR3 sequence reads: CASSLVQGAGEAFF. The CDR3 DNA reads as TGTGCCAGCAGCTTAGTCCAGGGGGCTGGTGAAGCTTTCTTT.

V gene TRBV20-1 combines with J gene TRBJ2-7; D call uncertain. There are 14 residues in the CDR3. Trimming removed 0 bases at V and 3 bases at J, with 12 bases between. Germline-derived CDR1 and CDR2 are DFQATT and SNEGSKA (reference sequence). Here the CDR3 reads CSARDTTPGYEQYV. In nucleotides, the CDR3 is TGCAGTGCTAGAGACACGACGCCCGGCTACGAGCAGTACGTC.

The V call is TRBV29-1, the J call TRBJ1-2; D gene ambiguous. V lost 4 bases, J lost 8 bases, and 20 bases lay in between. Germline CDR1 SQVTM, CDR2 ANQGSEA. CDR3 length: 14 amino acids. The CDR3 nucleotides are TGCAGCGTTGGGGTGGACTTCCCCCCTAGGGGCTACACCTTC. It encodes CSVGVDFPPRGYTF.

This clonotype was counted between two and nine times. V usage is TRBV5-6 and J usage is TRBJ2-3; D unclear. The length of the CDR3 is 12 residues. V gave up 4 bases and J gave up 6 bases, with 9 bases separating them. CDR1 and CDR2 from the germline V gene are SGHDT and YYEEEE. The CDR3 nucleotides read TGTGCCAGCAGCCTAATGGAGGATACGCAGTATTTT. Protein sequence: CASSLMEDTQYF.

The chain uses TRBV12-3 or TRBV12-4 and TRBJ2-7; D might be TRBD1 (6 bases). This CDR3 has 12 residues. Trimming stripped 0 bases from V and 12 bases from J, with 12 bases between. The CDR3 reads CASSLAGQRGYF. The CDR3 DNA sequence: TGTGCCAGCAGTTTAGCCGGACAGAGAGGGTACTTC.

The chain recombines TRBV3-1 with TRBJ1-5; tentative D call: TRBD1 (5 bases). The CDR3 length is 15 residues. Trimming took off 0 bases at V and 0 bases at J, with 6 bases between the two ends. The germline gives CDR1 LGHDT, CDR2 YNNKEL (reference sequence). The CDR3 DNA reads as TGTGCCAGCAGCCAAGAGGGACTTAGCAATCAGCCCCAGCATTTT. It yields the protein CASSQEGLSNQPQHF. Full variable domain (rest looked up from reference TRBV3-1 and TRBJ1-5): DTAVSQTPKYLVTQMGNDKSIKCEQNLGHDTMYWYKQDSKKFLKIMFSYNNKELIINETVPNRFSPKSPDKAHLNLHINSLELGDSAVYFCASSQEGLSNQPQHFGDGTRLSIL.

The chain carries TRBV24-1 and TRBJ1-2, with TRBD1 matching 7 bases. J gave up 6 bases and V 2 bases, and 2 bases lay outside the gene matches. Germline CDR1 KGHDR, CDR2 SFDVKD. CDR3 length equals 13 residues. CDR3 sequence: CATSDYRGDGYTF. CDR3 DNA sequence: TGTGCCACCAGTGATTACAGGGGCGATGGCTACACCTTC.

The gene calls are TRBV7-2 and TRBJ1-5; D possibly corresponds to TRBD1 (5 bases). V lost 3 bases, J lost 9 bases, and 24 bases lay in between. CDR1 is SGHTA and CDR2 is FQGNSA in the germline V gene. This CDR3 contains 17 residues. The CDR3 nucleotides are TGTGCCAGCAGCTTCCCAGCAGGGCAAAATCCCCAGGGGCCCCAGCATTTT. Its translation: CASSFPAGQNPQGPQHF.

This clonotype has a handful of counts. The chain recombines TRBV4-1 with TRBJ2-5; 8 positions agree with TRBD2. V was clipped by 10 bases and J by 4 bases; unmatched bases: 20. CDR1 MGHRA and CDR2 YSYEKL come from the germline V gene. The CDR3 runs 17 residues. This CDR3 reads CATALGSGGGLGETQYF. For the CDR3, the DNA is TGCGCCACGGCCTTGGGGAGCGGGGGAGGGCTCGGAGAGACCCAGTACTTC.

The chain employs TRBV29-1 and TRBJ2-7; 8 nucleotides match TRBD1. Trimming cost V 7 bases and J 12 bases; bases outside gene matches: 11. Looked up from germline, CDR1 is SQVTM and CDR2 is ANQGSEA. This CDR3 has 11 amino acids. CDR3 protein: CSAEDRDCRYF. In nucleotides, the CDR3 is TGCAGCGCTGAGGACAGGGACTGTAGGTACTTC.

In its sample, this clonotype was seen a few times. The rearrangement links TRBV12-3 or TRBV12-4 to TRBJ1-5; D is unclear. The CDR3 contains 12 residues. V shed 1 base and J shed 13 bases, with 11 bases lying between them. CDR3 DNA sequence: TGTGCCAGCAGTTTAGGCCAAAGGCAGCAGCATTTT. Its protein is CASSLGQRQQHF.

This clonotype has more than one count but fewer than ten. V and J are TRBV6-5 and TRBJ2-1; 10 positions match TRBD1. The length of the CDR3 is 15 residues. J gave up 7 bases and V 6 bases, and 9 bases lay outside the gene matches. CDR1 is MNHEY, CDR2 SVGAGI, per germline. CDR3 region: CASSLGQGGRNEQFF. For the CDR3, the DNA is TGTGCCAGCAGCCTTGGACAGGGGGGTAGGAATGAGCAGTTCTTC.

This clonotype was recorded at least ten times. The chain has TRBV4-3 and TRBJ2-2; a weak D match, TRBD1 (6 bases). The CDR3 extends over 17 amino acids. V gave up 4 bases and J gave up 4 bases, with 19 bases separating them. Germline V CDR1 and CDR2: LGHNA, YSLEER. In nucleotides, the CDR3 is TGCGCCAGCAGCCGGGGCAGGGGCGGCCTCCTCACCGGGGAGCTGTTTTTT. Its protein product is CASSRGRGGLLTGELFF.

This clonotype appeared a few times. CDR3 loop: CASWTGIGNTIYF. The CDR3 coding sequence is TGCGCCAGCTGGACAGGGATTGGAAACACCATATATTTT. The rearrangement links TRBV5-1 to TRBJ1-3, with 8 bases identical to TRBD1. CDR1 and CDR2 (germline): SGHRS, YFSETQ. The CDR3 consists of 13 residues. J gave up 3 bases and V 7 bases, and 3 bases lay outside the gene matches.

The rearrangement links TRBV12-3 or TRBV12-4 to TRBJ2-2; D call uncertain. V lost 6 bases and J lost 1, with 12 bases in between. The CDR3 contains 15 residues. The CDR3 loop is CASSSRAENTGELFF. In nucleotides, the CDR3 is TGTGCCAGCAGCTCCCGCGCAGAGAACACCGGGGAGCTGTTTTTT.

This clonotype was counted a few times. V usage is TRBV5-6 and J usage is TRBJ2-4; D is unresolved. V was pared by 3 bases and J by 2 bases, with 6 bases between. CDR3 size: 13 residues. Germline V gene lookup returns CDR1 SGHDT and CDR2 YYEEEE. The CDR3 sequence is CASSSKTKNIQYF. Here the CDR3 DNA reads TGTGCCAGCAGCTCGAAAACCAAAAACATTCAGTACTTC.

This clonotype was picked up a small number of times. The chain couples TRBV7-3 to TRBJ2-7; 8 bases fit TRBD2. Trimming at V came to 5 bases and at J to 2 bases, leaving 11 bases not matched to a gene. The length of the CDR3 is 16 residues. Per the germline V gene, CDR1 is SGHTA and CDR2 is FQGTGA. CDR3 region: CASSPTGGTQTYEQYF. The CDR3 DNA reads TGTGCCAGCAGCCCGACGGGAGGGACTCAAACCTACGAGCAGTACTTC.

In its sample, this clonotype was seen many times. V usage is TRBV20-1 and J usage is TRBJ2-2; D not certain. Trimming removed 5 bases from V and 5 bases from J, with 6 bases in between. CDR1 is DFQATT and CDR2 is SNEGSKA in the germline V gene (reference sequence). This CDR3 comprises 11 residues. The CDR3 bases are TGCAGTGCTGGTCGTACCGGGGAGCTGTTTTTT. This translates into CSAGRTGELFF.

V is TRBV18 and J is TRBJ1-1; 9 bases fit TRBD1. The V gene end was trimmed by 2 bases and the J gene end by 0 bases; junction bases not matched to a gene: 4. The germline CDR1 and CDR2 sequences are KGHSH and LQKENI. This CDR3 region has 16 residues. CDR3 sequence reads: CASSPRQGGMNTEAFF. In nucleotides, the CDR3 is TGTGCCAGCTCACCAAGACAGGGGGGAATGAACACTGAAGCTTTCTTT.

This clonotype was counted many times. The V gene is TRBV5-4, the J gene TRBJ2-5; TRBD2 might be the D (6 bases). The CDR3 is 11 residues long. V was clipped by 4 bases and J by 5 bases, with 6 bases between them. From germline, CDR1 is SGHNT and CDR2 YYREEE (reference sequence). The CDR3 sequence is CASSGGETQYF. CDR3 in DNA: TGTGCCAGCAGCGGAGGGGAGACCCAGTACTTC.

CDR3 amino acids: CSVYPLNTEAFF. In DNA form, the CDR3 reads TGCAGCGTTTATCCCCTTAACACTGAAGCTTTCTTT. V usage is TRBV29-1 and J usage is TRBJ1-1; no clear D gene. This CDR3 comprises 12 residues. Trimming removed 5 bases at V and 2 bases at J, with 9 bases between. CDR1 is SQVTM and CDR2 is ANQGSEA in the germline V gene.

This chain connects TRBV10-3 to TRBJ1-2; D perhaps matches TRBD1 (6 bases). Germline V gives CDR1 ENHRY, CDR2 SYGVKD. The CDR3 has 13 amino acids. Trimming shortened V by 6 bases and J by 3 bases, and 11 bases separated the two germline ends. The CDR3 coding sequence is TGTGCCATCAGGGGTCGGACAGACTATGGCTACACCTTC. Protein sequence: CAIRGRTDYGYTF.